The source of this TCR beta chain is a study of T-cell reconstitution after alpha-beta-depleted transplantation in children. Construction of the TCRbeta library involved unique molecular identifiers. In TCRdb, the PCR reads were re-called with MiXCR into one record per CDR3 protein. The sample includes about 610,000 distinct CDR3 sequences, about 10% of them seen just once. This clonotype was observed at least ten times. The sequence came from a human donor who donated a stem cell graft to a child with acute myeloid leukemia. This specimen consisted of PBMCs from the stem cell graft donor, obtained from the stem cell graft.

The CDR3 spells CSARDAGGVRTQYF. CDR3 coding DNA: TGCAGTGCTAGAGACGCGGGGGGCGTGAGGACCCAGTACTTC. This chain joins TRBV20-1 and TRBJ2-5; the match to TRBD2 covers 8 bases. Germline trimming cut 0 bases from V and 7 bases from J; bases unmatched to any gene: 7. The germline V gene has CDR1 DFQATT and CDR2 SNEGSKA (reference sequence). The CDR3 covers 14 residues.